These T cell receptor beta chains were read from a single sample in a study of tumor-infiltrating lymphocytes in primary liver carcinoma. TCRdb processed the multiplex PCR reads anew with MiXCR; each CDR3 protein has one entry. This sample has 100,000 to 150,000 distinct CDR3 sequences, with 55% to 65% found just once. The sequencing sample was made of liver tumor tissue from sampling region 1. The receptor source for this set is a woman between 55 and 75 years old with primary liver carcinoma and hepatitis B virus infection. CDR3s include the opening cysteine and the closing phenylalanine or tryptophan. Each record gives: J gene, CDR3 length, D gene, clone size, V gene, CDR3 protein, CDR3 DNA. A D gene is named only where the DNA matches it firmly. A row's size may be missing; if present it is once, few, many or a size class.

>TRBJ2-1|18|.|many|TRBV12-5
CASGSSWLFGEYVGEQFF
TGTGCTAGTGGTTCTAGCTGGTTATTCGGGGAGTATGTGGGAGAGCAGTTCTTC
>TRBJ2-7|15|TRBD1|many|TRBV5-6
CASSKAGTDIYEQYF
TGTGCCAGCAGTAAAGCCGGGACAGACATTTACGAGCAGTACTTC
>TRBJ2-3|14|TRBD1|.|TRBV11-3
CASNHRTGTDTRYF
TGTGCCAGCAACCATCGGACAGGCACAGATACACGGTATTTT
>TRBJ1-5|14|TRBD1|.|TRBV12-3/TRBV12-4
CDSSPQGAGQPQHF
TGTGACAGCAGTCCTCAGGGGGCAGGGCAGCCCCAGCATTTT
>TRBJ2-7|15|TRBD2|many|TRBV11-2
CASSLGGSGSYEQYF
TGTGCCAGCAGCTTAGGGGGTAGCGGGAGCTACGAGCAGTACTTC
>TRBJ2-7|14|.|.|TRBV11-2
CASSPPRGYYEQYF
TGTGCCAGCAGCCCTCCCCGGGGATACTACGAGCAGTACTTC
>TRBJ2-3|18|.|few|TRBV28
CASSLDTTWGPSTDTQYF
TGTGCCAGCAGTTTGGACACAACCTGGGGTCCTAGCACAGATACGCAGTATTTT
>TRBJ2-1|17|TRBD2|many|TRBV6-1
CASSERLAAAPGSEQFF
TGTGCCAGCAGTGAAAGGCTAGCGGCAGCCCCTGGCAGCGAGCAGTTCTTC
>TRBJ2-3|18|.|few|TRBV14
CASSQDLPPRINTDTQYF
TGTGCCAGCAGCCAAGATCTTCCTCCCAGAATAAACACAGATACGCAGTATTTT
>TRBJ2-5|16|TRBD2|.|TRBV4-2
CPSSQDLTSGSETQYF
TGTCCTAGCAGCCAAGATTTAACTAGCGGGAGTGAGACCCAGTACTTC
>TRBJ1-4|12|.|many|TRBV28
CASSSQGEKLFF
TGTGCCAGCAGTTCTCAAGGTGAAAAACTGTTTTTT
>TRBJ2-7|15|TRBD1|many|TRBV14
CASSQQGQGASEQYF
TGTGCCAGCAGCCAACAGGGACAGGGGGCGTCCGAGCAGTACTTC
>TRBJ2-5|15|.|once|TRBV5-6
CASSLYTVGLETQCF
TGTGCCAGTAGCTTGTATACGGTGGGGTTGGAGACCCAGTGCTTC
>TRBJ2-7|14|.|.|TRBV11-2
CASNLDIGRREQYF
TGTGCCAGCAACTTAGATATCGGAAGAAGGGAGCAGTACTTC
>TRBJ1-2|12|TRBD1|many|TRBV12-3/TRBV12-4
CASSRQGGGYTF
TGTGCCAGCAGTAGACAGGGCGGGGGCTACACCTTC
>TRBJ2-1|15|TRBD2|many|TRBV7-9
CASSLAAGGPGEQFF
TGTGCCAGCAGCTTAGCGGCGGGAGGGCCGGGTGAGCAGTTCTTC
>TRBJ2-7|17|.|.|TRBV7-9
CASSSRRGWETFNKQYF
TGTGCCAGCAGCTCCCGACGGGGGTGGGAGACCTTCAACAAGCAGTACTTC
>TRBJ2-3|19|TRBD2|once|TRBV28
CTSSYSGLAAGGLTDTQYF
TGTACCAGCAGTTATTCGGGACTAGCGGCCGGGGGCCTCACAGATACACAGTATTTT
>TRBJ1-6|14|.|.|TRBV20-1
CSDRDRPVNSPLHF
TGCAGTGATAGAGATAGGCCAGTTAATTCACCCCTCCACTTT
>TRBJ1-6|13|.|.|TRBV5-6
CASSLGVGSPLLF
TGTGCCAGCAGCTTGGGAGTCGGTTCACCCCTCCTCTTT
>TRBJ2-1|13|.|once|TRBV11-1
CASSFTHYNEQFF
TGTGCCAGCAGCTTCACGCACTACAATGAGCAGTTCTTC
>TRBJ1-1|14|TRBD1|few|TRBV7-9
CASSLPQGAAEAFF
TGTGCCAGCAGCTTACCCCAGGGGGCGGCGGAAGCTTTCTTT
>TRBJ1-3|15|.|many|TRBV6-5
CASSLTVGPGNTIYF
TGTGCCAGCAGTCTAACTGTAGGACCTGGAAACACCATATATTTT
>TRBJ1-5|16|TRBD1|.|TRBV28
CASSLGTGGRNQPQHF
TGTGCCAGCAGTCTAGGGACAGGGGGTAGAAATCAGCCCCAGCATTTT
>TRBJ2-2|18|TRBD2|.|TRBV11-2
CVTSLVRLAHRPTGELFF
TGTGTCACCAGCTTAGTTAGACTAGCGCATCGTCCGACCGGGGAGCTGTTTTTT
>TRBJ2-2|13|.|.|TRBV11-2
CASNSDRTGEMFF
TGTGCCAGCAACTCAGATAGGACTGGGGAGATGTTTTTT
>TRBJ1-1|12|.|many|TRBV10-3
CAIMGFGTEAFF
TGTGCCATCATGGGGTTCGGCACTGAAGCTTTCTTT
>TRBJ2-7|18|TRBD2|.|TRBV11-2
CASTFLTSGSRKGHEQYF
TGTGCCAGTACCTTCCTGACTAGCGGGAGTCGGAAGGGGCACGAGCAGTACTTC
>TRBJ1-1|13|.|many|TRBV7-9
CASSLMEVGEAFF
TGTGCCAGCAGCTTAATGGAAGTCGGTGAAGCTTTCTTT
>TRBJ2-3|15|.|.|TRBV11-3
CASSLDRHTTGTQNF
TGTGCCAGCAGCTTGGATCGACATACTACAGGTACGCAGAATTTT
>TRBJ2-1|13|.|.|TRBV5-8
CASRNRVGNEQFF
TGTGCCAGCAGAAACAGGGTGGGCAATGAGCAGTTCTTC
>TRBJ2-1|15|.|once|TRBV6-1
CATSELERGRDEQFF
TGTGCCACTAGTGAATTAGAGAGGGGCAGGGATGAGCAGTTCTTC
>TRBJ2-5|15|TRBD2|once|TRBV7-2
CASSRGLAGLETQYF
TGTGCCAGCAGCCGCGGACTAGCGGGCTTGGAGACCCAGTACTTC
>TRBJ2-5|16|.|.|TRBV14
CANSPTGGAEQETQYF
TGTGCCAACAGCCCGACGGGGGGCGCGGAACAAGAGACCCAGTACTTC
>TRBJ1-5|13|.|many|TRBV6-1
CASSAGTNQPQHF
TGTGCCAGCAGCGCAGGGACCAATCAGCCCCAGCATTTT
>TRBJ2-1|17|TRBD2|many|TRBV6-7
CASSSGLAGGSYNEQFF
TGTGCCAGCAGTTCAGGACTAGCGGGAGGCTCCTACAATGAGCAGTTCTTC
>TRBJ1-2|15|.|many|TRBV5-6
CASSLGFRNYYGYTF
TGTGCCAGCAGCCTGGGCTTCAGAAACTACTATGGCTACACCTTC
>TRBJ2-1|16|.|.|TRBV19
CASSIGNPGHNNEQFF
TGTGCCAGTAGTATAGGTAACCCGGGACACAATAATGAGCAGTTCTTC
>TRBJ1-5|12|.|.|TRBV28
CASSLISQPQHF
TGTGCCAGCAGTTTAATTTCTCAGCCCCAGCATTTT
>TRBJ2-3|13|.|.|TRBV11-2
CASSLGRADTQYF
TGTGCCAGCAGCTTAGGTCGAGCAGATACACAGTATTTT
>TRBJ1-2|12|.|many|TRBV29-1
CSVRLTLYGYTF
TGCAGCGTCCGCCTAACACTCTATGGCTACACCTTC
>TRBJ2-3|15|TRBD2|few|TRBV11-2
CASSPGLAGPDAKYF
TGTGCCAGCAGTCCTGGACTAGCGGGCCCAGATGCGAAGTATTTT
>TRBJ2-4|19|TRBD2|.|TRBV11-2
CASGPGLAGGPRIKNIKYF
TGTGCCAGCGGCCCTGGACTAGCGGGAGGGCCTCGGATCAAAAACATTAAGTACTTC
>TRBJ2-1|13|.|many|TRBV10-3
CAIRGDSYNEQFF
TGTGCCATCAGGGGGGACTCCTACAATGAGCAGTTCTTC
>TRBJ1-5|15|.|.|TRBV19
CASSIVPGSNQPQDF
TGTGCCAGTAGTATAGTCCCAGGAAGCAATCAGCCCCAGGATTTT
>TRBJ1-5|17|.|.|TRBV20-1
CSARDVGRLNSNQPQHF
TGCAGTGCTAGAGATGTTGGCAGACTGAATAGCAATCAGCCCCAGCATTTT
>TRBJ1-5|13|.|.|TRBV11-2
CARGTVSNQHQHF
TGTGCCAGAGGGACGGTTAGCAATCAGCATCAGCATTTT
>TRBJ2-1|12|.|many|TRBV6-6
CASSYAGNEQFF
TGTGCCAGCAGTTATGCGGGCAATGAGCAGTTCTTC
>TRBJ2-7|12|.|few|TRBV28
CASAVNSYEQYF
TGTGCCAGCGCCGTGAACTCCTACGAGCAGTACTTC
>TRBJ2-6|15|.|.|TRBV29-1
CSVVGEETGINVLTF
TGCAGCGTTGTGGGAGAAGAGACTGGGATCAACGTCCTGACTTTC
>TRBJ2-7|17|TRBD2|few|TRBV10-3
CVISRGTSGRMAYEQYF
TGTGTCATCAGCAGGGGGACTAGCGGGAGGATGGCCTACGAGCAGTACTTC
>TRBJ2-5|15|.|many|TRBV7-9
CASSLGLSVGETQYF
TGTGCCAGCAGCTTAGGACTATCCGTGGGGGAGACCCAGTACTTC
>TRBJ2-5|15|.|.|TRBV5-1
CASSLGDGRRETQYF
TGCGCCAGCAGCTTGGGGGACGGCCGCAGGGAGACCCAGTACTTC
>TRBJ2-7|16|TRBD2|few|TRBV5-4
CASSPGLAGNAYEQYF
TGTGCCAGCAGCCCGGGACTAGCGGGGAACGCCTACGAGCAGTACTTC
>TRBJ2-6|18|TRBD1|.|TRBV20-1
CSAHSGDRGSSGANVLTF
TGCAGTGCCCACTCGGGGGACAGGGGTAGCTCTGGGGCCAACGTCCTGACTTTC
>TRBJ1-5|16|TRBD1|many|TRBV5-1
CASSLSGGGDGQPQHF
TGCGCCAGCAGCTTGTCGGGAGGGGGCGACGGTCAGCCCCAGCATTTT
>TRBJ1-1|13|.|.|TRBV10-3
CPIRTDGNTEAFF
TGTCCCATAAGAACTGACGGTAACACTGAAGCTTTCTTT
>TRBJ1-1|13|.|few|TRBV5-1
CASSIRRGTEAFF
TGCGCCAGCAGCATCCGACGGGGCACTGAAGCTTTCTTT